The next 9 T cell receptor beta chains were all read from a single sample in a study of blood T cell repertoires in COVID-19. The assay was immunoSEQ multiplex PCR, and TCRdb's table has in-frame clones only and misses some. The sample carries 300,000 or so clones, roughly 88% recorded once. The sequenced material came from peripheral blood. These receptors all stem from a woman between 50 and 59 years old with acute or convalescent COVID-19.

The chain uses TRBV27 and TRBJ2-5; D may be TRBD1 (5 bases). V lost 6 bases and J 1 base, leaving 12 bases between the germline ends. CDR3 length: 14 residues. The germline CDR1 and CDR2 sequences are MNHEY and SMNVEV (reference sequence). CDR3 sequence: CASRNRQLQETQYF. In DNA form, the CDR3 reads TGTGCCAGCAGGAACAGACAGCTCCAAGAGACCCAGTACTTC.

The gene calls are TRBV3-1 (or the pseudogene TRBV3-2) and TRBJ2-1, with TRBD2 identical over 11 bases. The CDR3 loop spans 14 amino acids. Germline CDR1 and CDR2: LGHDT and YNNKEL (reference sequence). The J segment lost 6 bases and the V segment lost 6 bases, leaving 4 bases of the junction unmatched. CDR3 loop: CASRLAGELNEQFF. The CDR3 DNA reads as TGTGCCAGCAGACTAGCGGGAGAGCTCAATGAGCAGTTCTTC.

This chain connects TRBV12-3 or TRBV12-4 to TRBJ1-1; the D is unclear. Trimming removed 1 base from V and 5 bases from J, with 5 bases in between. CDR3 length equals 12 residues. CDR3 loop: CASSLGTTEAFF. The DNA of the CDR3 is TGTGCCAGCAGTTTAGGGACTACTGAAGCTTTCTTT.

A few counts support this clone. The chain joins TRBV30 to TRBJ1-5, with no clear D. The germline V gene encodes CDR1 GTSNPN and CDR2 SVGIG (reference sequence). This CDR3 comprises 14 residues. Trimming cost V 2 bases and J 5 bases, with 13 bases left between them. As DNA, the CDR3 is TGTGCCTGGAGTCCCCGGGGATGGGATCAGCCCCAGCATTTT. This encodes CAWSPRGWDQPQHF.

This clone came up a few times. The chain joins TRBV7-3 to TRBJ2-3; TRBD2 aligns across 9 bases. The CDR3 has 14 amino acids. The trim removed 2 bases at V and 6 bases at J, leaving 3 bases unmatched. Germline lookup yields CDR1 SGHTA and CDR2 FQGTGA. This CDR3 is CASSLLAGSDTQYF. Here the CDR3 DNA reads TGTGCCAGCAGCTTACTAGCGGGATCCGATACGCAGTATTTT.

The chain recombines TRBV6-6 with TRBJ2-7; 9 bases align to TRBD1. This CDR3 comprises 16 residues. After removal of 5 bases from V and 2 bases from J, the junction contained 10 bases not matched to a gene. CDR1 MNHNY and CDR2 SVGAGI come from the germline V gene (reference sequence). The DNA of the CDR3 is TGTGCCAGCAGTCGGGGTTCAACAGGGGGCGCCTACGAGCAGTACTTC. It specifies CASSRGSTGGAYEQYF.

The chain has TRBV24-1 and TRBJ1-1; 10 positions agree with TRBD1. This CDR3 is built from 14 residues. Germline V gene sequence: CDR1 KGHDR, CDR2 SFDVKD. Germline trimming cut 7 bases from V and 3 bases from J; bases unmatched to any gene: 4. The DNA for the CDR3 is TGTGCCACCAGGGGGACAGGGGTGGACACTGAAGCTTTCTTT. Its translation: CATRGTGVDTEAFF.

This clone was seen just once. Distinct nucleotide sequences in the sample also encode this CDR3. The chain has TRBV9 and TRBJ1-1; D not resolved. The CDR3 has 15 amino acids. The germline V gene has CDR1 SGDLS and CDR2 YYNGEE. The V and J ends lost 0 bases and 0 bases respectively, with 9 bases between them. The CDR3 DNA follows: TGTGCCAGCAGCGTAGATCAGGTTATGAACACTGAAGCTTTCTTT. Protein: CASSVDQVMNTEAFF.

J is TRBJ2-7 and V is TRBV1; TRBD2 is the table's D call, not checked against the DNA. TRBV1 is designated a pseudogene. CDR3 length equals 18 residues. This chain's CDR3 is CTSSPKTSGRWPSNEQYF. The CDR3 nucleotides are TGCACCAGCAGTCCCAAGACTAGCGGGAGATGGCCCAGTAACGAGCAGTACTTC.